This T cell receptor beta chain comes out of a study of control samples from healthy donors and cancer patients. With V trimmed by 8 bases and J by 3 bases, 12 bases remained unmatched. This CDR3 has 15 amino acids. Germline values: CDR1 MNHEY, CDR2 SVGAGI. Profiling relied on immunoSEQ multiplex PCR, and the TCRdb table lists in-frame clones only, not all of them. The sample has roughly 200,000 clones, 85% to 95% seen once. Sequenced input: blood. J is TRBJ1-1 and V is TRBV6-5, with TRBD1 matching 7 bases. This clonotype was sampled from a man younger than 30 in good health. The CDR3 region has the DNA TGTGCCAGCGGGGAGCAGGGGGTAGGGGACACTGAAGCTTTCTTT. Residues: CASGEQGVGDTEAFF.